This T cell receptor (beta chain) was observed in a study of T cell changes during pregnancy in multiple sclerosis. Only in-frame clones appear in the TCRdb table, and some are missing; sequencing was by immunoSEQ multiplex PCR. The sample holds 45,000 to 60,000 clones; around 91% are singletons and the top ten take roughly 8%. In germline, CDR1 is MGHRA, CDR2 YSYEKL. The germline V and J ends were trimmed by 0 bases and 3 bases, with 11 bases remaining between them. The CDR3 extends over 15 amino acids. The rearrangement links TRBV4-1 to TRBJ1-2; D not resolved. The source was CD8+ T cells from peripheral blood mononuclear cells, collected in the second trimester of pregnancy. The TCR originated in a female donor with multiple sclerosis, enrolled in a pregnancy study. The DNA for the CDR3 is TGCGCCAGCAGCCAAGATCAAGTTACAGACTATGGCTACACCTTC. Translation: CASSQDQVTDYGYTF.